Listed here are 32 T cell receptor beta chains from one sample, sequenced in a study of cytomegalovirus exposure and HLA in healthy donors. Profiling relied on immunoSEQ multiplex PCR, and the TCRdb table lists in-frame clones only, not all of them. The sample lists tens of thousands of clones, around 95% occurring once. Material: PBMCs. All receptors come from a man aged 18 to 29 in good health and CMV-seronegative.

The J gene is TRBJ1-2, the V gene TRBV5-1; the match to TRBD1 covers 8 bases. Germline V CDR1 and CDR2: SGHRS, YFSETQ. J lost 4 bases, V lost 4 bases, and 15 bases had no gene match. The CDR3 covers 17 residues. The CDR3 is CASSLGAGGLERYGYTF. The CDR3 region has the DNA TGCGCCAGCAGCCTTGGCGCAGGGGGCCTCGAACGCTATGGCTACACCTTC.

CDR3 region: CASSYTPEDTEAFF. In nucleotides, the CDR3 is TGTGCCAGCAGTTATACCCCAGAGGACACTGAAGCTTTCTTT. The chain employs TRBV6-5 and TRBJ1-1; D not resolved. This CDR3 has 14 amino acids. Germline CDR1 MNHEY, CDR2 SVGAGI. V lost 3 bases and J 3 bases, leaving 11 bases between the germline ends.

Here the CDR3 reads CACWTSGRRDNEQFF. The CDR3 bases are TGTGCCTGTTGGACTAGCGGGAGGAGGGATAATGAGCAGTTCTTC. The chain recombines TRBV30 with TRBJ2-1; 14 nucleotides agree with TRBD2. Germline CDR1 and CDR2: GTSNPN and SVGIG (reference sequence). V trimming: 6 bases; J trimming: 7 bases; junction bases outside the gene matches: 8. The CDR3 length is 15 residues.

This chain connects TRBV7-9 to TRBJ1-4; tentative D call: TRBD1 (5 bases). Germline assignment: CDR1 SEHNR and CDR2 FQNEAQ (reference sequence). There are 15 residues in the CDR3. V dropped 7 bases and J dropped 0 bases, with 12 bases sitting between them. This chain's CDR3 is CASISTDTTNEKLFF. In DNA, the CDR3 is TGTGCCAGCATCAGCACGGACACAACTAATGAAAAACTGTTTTTT.

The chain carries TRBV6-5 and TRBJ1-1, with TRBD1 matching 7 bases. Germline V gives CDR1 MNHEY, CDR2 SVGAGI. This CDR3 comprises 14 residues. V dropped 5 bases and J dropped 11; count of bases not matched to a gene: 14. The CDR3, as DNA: TGTGCCAGCAGTACGGGACAGTCTCAGGGAGTGGCTTTCTTT. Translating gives CASSTGQSQGVAFF.

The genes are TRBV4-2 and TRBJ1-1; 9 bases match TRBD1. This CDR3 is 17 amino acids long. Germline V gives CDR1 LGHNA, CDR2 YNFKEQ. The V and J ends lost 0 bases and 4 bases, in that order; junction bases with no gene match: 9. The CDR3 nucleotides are TGTGCCAGCAGCCAAGATGTACAGGGGGCTGTGCGCACTGAAGCTTTCTTT. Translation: CASSQDVQGAVRTEAFF.

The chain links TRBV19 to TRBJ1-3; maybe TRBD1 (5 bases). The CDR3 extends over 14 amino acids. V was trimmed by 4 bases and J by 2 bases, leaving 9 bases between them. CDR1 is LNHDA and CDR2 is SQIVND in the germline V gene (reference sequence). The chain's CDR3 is CASSTDSTGNTIYF. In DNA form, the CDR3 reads TGTGCCAGTAGTACAGACAGTACTGGAAACACCATATATTTT. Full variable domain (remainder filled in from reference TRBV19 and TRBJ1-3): DGGITQSPKYLFRKEGQNVTLSCEQNLNHDAMYWYRQDPGQGLRLIYYSQIVNDFQKGDIAEGYSVSREKKESFPLTVTSAQKNPTAFYLCASSTDSTGNTIYFGEGSWLTVV.

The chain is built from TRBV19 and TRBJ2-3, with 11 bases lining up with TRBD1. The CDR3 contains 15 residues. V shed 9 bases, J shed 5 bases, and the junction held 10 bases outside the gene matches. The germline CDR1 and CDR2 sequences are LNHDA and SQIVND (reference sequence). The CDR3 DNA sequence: TGTGCCAGCAAAGGACAGGGGGCGTCTCTAGATACGCAGTATTTT. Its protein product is CASKGQGASLDTQYF.

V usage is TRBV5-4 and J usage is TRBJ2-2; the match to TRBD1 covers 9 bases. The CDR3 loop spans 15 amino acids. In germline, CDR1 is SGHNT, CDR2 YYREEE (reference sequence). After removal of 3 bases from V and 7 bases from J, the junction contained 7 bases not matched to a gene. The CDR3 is CASSYPQGAGGELFF. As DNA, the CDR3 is TGTGCCAGCAGCTATCCACAGGGGGCGGGCGGGGAGCTGTTTTTT. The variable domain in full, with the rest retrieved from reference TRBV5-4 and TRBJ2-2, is ETGVTQSPTHLIKTRGQQVTLRCSSQSGHNTVSWYQQALGQGPQFIFQYYREEENGRGNFPPRFSGLQFPNYSSELNVNALELDDSALYLCASSYPQGAGGELFFGEGSRLTVL.

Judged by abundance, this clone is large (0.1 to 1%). The CDR3 reads CASKRGGYEQYF. CDR3 DNA: TGTGCCAGCAAGAGAGGCGGATACGAGCAGTACTTC. The chain recombines TRBV27 with TRBJ2-7; D is uncertain. The V gene lost 7 bases and the J gene lost 4 bases, with 11 bases spanning the gap. This CDR3 is built from 12 residues. The germline V gene encodes CDR1 MNHEY and CDR2 SMNVEV (reference sequence).

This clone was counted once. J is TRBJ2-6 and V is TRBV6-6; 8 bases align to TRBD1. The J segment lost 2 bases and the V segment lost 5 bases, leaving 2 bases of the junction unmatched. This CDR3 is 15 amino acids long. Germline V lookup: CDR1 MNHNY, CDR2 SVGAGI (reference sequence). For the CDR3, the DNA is TGTGCCAGCAGTCAGGACAGGGCTGGGGCCAACGTCCTGACTTTC. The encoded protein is CASSQDRAGANVLTF.

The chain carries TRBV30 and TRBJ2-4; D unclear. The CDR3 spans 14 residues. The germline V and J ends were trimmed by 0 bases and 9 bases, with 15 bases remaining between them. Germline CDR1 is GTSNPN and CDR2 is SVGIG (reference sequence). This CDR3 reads CAWSVPQRMGIQYF. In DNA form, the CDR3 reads TGTGCCTGGAGTGTACCTCAGAGGATGGGCATTCAGTACTTC.

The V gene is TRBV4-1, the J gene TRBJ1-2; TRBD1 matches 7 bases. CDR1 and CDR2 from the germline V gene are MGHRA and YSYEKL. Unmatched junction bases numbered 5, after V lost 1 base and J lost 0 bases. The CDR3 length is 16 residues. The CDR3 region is CASSQGDDRANYGYTF. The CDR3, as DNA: TGCGCCAGCAGCCAAGGAGATGACAGGGCTAACTATGGCTACACCTTC.

In DNA form, the CDR3 reads TGTGCCAGCAGCTCCTCCAGGGCAGATACGCAGTATTTT. It codes for CASSSSRADTQYF. The chain combines TRBV7-9 with TRBJ2-3; D possibly corresponds to TRBD1 (5 bases). V was trimmed by 4 bases and J by 4 bases, leaving 9 bases between them. The CDR3 extends over 13 amino acids. Germline V gives CDR1 SEHNR, CDR2 FQNEAQ (reference sequence).

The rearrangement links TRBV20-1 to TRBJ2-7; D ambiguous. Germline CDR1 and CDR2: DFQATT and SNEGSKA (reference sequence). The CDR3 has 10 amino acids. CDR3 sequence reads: CSVPGLEQYF. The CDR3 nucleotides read TGCAGCGTCCCCGGGTTGGAGCAGTACTTC.

The CDR3 DNA reads as TGTGCCAGCAGGGGGGCCTCAGCTAACTATGGCTACACCTTC. Protein: CASRGASANYGYTF. The V and J genes are TRBV5-4 and TRBJ1-2; tentative D call: TRBD1 (6 bases). The CDR3 sequence is 14 residues long. Trimming took off 5 bases at V and 0 bases at J, with 11 bases between the two ends. Per germline, CDR1 SGHNT and CDR2 YYREEE (reference sequence).

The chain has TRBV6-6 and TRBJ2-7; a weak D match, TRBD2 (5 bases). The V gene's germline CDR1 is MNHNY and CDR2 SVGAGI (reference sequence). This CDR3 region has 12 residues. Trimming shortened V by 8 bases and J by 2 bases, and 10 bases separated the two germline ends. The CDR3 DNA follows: TGTGCCAGCTCCGGGAACGCCTACGAGCAGTACTTC. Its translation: CASSGNAYEQYF.

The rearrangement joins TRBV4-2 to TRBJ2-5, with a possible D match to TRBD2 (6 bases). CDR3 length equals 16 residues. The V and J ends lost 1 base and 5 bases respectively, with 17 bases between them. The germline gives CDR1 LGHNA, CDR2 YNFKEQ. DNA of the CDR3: TGTGCCAGCAGCCAAGGGGGCGGGAATGGTCAGGAGACCCAGTACTTC. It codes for CASSQGGGNGQETQYF.

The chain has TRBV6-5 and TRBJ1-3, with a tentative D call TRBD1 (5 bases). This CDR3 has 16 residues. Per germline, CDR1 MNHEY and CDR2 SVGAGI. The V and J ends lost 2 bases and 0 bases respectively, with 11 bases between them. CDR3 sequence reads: CASSYRTPSSGNTIYF. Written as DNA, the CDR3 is TGTGCCAGCAGTTACAGGACACCGAGCTCTGGAAACACCATATATTTT.

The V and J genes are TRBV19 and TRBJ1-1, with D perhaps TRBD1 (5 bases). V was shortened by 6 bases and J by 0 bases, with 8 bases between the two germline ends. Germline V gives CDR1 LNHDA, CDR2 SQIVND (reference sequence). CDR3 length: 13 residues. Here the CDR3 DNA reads TGTGCCAGTAGCCGACAGATGAACACTGAAGCTTTCTTT. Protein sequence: CASSRQMNTEAFF. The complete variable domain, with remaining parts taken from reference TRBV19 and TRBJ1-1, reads DGGITQSPKYLFRKEGQNVTLSCEQNLNHDAMYWYRQDPGQGLRLIYYSQIVNDFQKGDIAEGYSVSREKKESFPLTVTSAQKNPTAFYLCASSRQMNTEAFFGQGTRLTVV.

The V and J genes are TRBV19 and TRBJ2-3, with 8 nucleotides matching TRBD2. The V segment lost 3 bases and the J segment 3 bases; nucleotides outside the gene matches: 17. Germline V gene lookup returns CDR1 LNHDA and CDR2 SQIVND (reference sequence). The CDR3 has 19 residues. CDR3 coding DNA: TGTGCCAGTAGTATTGGGAAACTAGCGGCCCGAGGAGTAACAGATACGCAGTATTTT. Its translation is CASSIGKLAARGVTDTQYF.

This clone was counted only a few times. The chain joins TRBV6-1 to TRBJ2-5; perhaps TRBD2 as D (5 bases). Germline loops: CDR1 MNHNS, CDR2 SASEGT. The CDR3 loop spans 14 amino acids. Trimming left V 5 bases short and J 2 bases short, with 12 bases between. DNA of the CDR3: TGTGCCAGCAGTAAATCGACGGGACAAGAGACCCAGTACTTC. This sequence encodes CASSKSTGQETQYF.

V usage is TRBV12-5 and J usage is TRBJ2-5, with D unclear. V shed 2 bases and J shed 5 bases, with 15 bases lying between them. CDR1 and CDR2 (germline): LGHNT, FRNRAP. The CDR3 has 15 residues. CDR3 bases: TGTGCTAGTGGTTTGTCTCTACCGGGTTTGGAGACCCAGTACTTC. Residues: CASGLSLPGLETQYF. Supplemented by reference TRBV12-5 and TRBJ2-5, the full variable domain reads DARVTQTPRHKVTEMGQEVTMRCQPILGHNTVFWYRQTMMQGLELLAYFRNRAPLDDSGMPKDRFSAEMPDATLATLKIQPSEPRDSAVYFCASGLSLPGLETQYFGPGTRLLVL.

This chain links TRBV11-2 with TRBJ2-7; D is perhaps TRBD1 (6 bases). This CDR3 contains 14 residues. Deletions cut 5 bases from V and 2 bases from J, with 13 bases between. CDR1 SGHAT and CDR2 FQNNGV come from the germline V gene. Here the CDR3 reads CASSPRTETYEQYF. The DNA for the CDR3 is TGTGCCAGCAGCCCCCGGACAGAAACCTACGAGCAGTACTTC.

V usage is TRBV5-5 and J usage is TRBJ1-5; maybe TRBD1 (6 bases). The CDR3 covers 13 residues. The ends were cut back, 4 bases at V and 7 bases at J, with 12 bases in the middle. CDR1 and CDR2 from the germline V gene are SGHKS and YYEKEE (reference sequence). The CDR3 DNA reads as TGTGCCAGCAGCCTGAGGGGGAACCAGCCCCAGCATTTT. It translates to CASSLRGNQPQHF.

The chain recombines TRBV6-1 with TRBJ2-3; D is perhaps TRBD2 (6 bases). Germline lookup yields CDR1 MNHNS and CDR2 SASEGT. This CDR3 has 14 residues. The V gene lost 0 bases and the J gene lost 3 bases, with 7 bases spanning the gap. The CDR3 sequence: CASSEAGRTDTQYF. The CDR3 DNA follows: TGTGCCAGCAGTGAAGCAGGGAGGACAGATACGCAGTATTTT.

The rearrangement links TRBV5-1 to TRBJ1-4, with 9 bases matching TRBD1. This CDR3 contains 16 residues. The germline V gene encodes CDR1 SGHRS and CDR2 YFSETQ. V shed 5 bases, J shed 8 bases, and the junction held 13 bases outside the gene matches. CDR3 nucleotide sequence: TGCGCCAGCAGTCCCCACTTGGGACAGGGAGGAGAAAAACTGTTTTTT. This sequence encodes CASSPHLGQGGEKLFF.

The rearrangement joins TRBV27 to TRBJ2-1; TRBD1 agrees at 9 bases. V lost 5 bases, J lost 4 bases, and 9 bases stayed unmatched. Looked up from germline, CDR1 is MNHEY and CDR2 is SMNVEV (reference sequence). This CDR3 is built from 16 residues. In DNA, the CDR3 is TGTGCCAGCAGTAGGGGACAGGGCCCTTTGTACAATGAGCAGTTCTTC. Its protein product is CASSRGQGPLYNEQFF.

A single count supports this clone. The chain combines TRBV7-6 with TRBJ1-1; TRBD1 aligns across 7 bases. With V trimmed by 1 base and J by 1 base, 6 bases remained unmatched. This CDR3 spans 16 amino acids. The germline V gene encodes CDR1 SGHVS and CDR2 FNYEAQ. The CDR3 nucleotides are TGTGCCAGCAGCTTAGGAGCCACAGGGGCGAACACTGAAGCTTTCTTT. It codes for CASSLGATGANTEAFF. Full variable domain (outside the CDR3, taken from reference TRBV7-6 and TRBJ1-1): GAGVSQSPRYKVTKRGQDVALRCDPISGHVSLYWYRQALGQGPEFLTYFNYEAQQDKSGLPNDRFSAERPEGSISTLTIQRTEQRDSAMYRCASSLGATGANTEAFFGQGTRLTVV.

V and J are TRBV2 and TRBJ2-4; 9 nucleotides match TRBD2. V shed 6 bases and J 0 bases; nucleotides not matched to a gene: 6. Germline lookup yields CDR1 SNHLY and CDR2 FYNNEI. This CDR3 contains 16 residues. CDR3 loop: CASSPREGIAKNIQYF. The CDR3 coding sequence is TGTGCCAGCAGCCCGCGGGAGGGAATAGCCAAAAACATTCAGTACTTC.

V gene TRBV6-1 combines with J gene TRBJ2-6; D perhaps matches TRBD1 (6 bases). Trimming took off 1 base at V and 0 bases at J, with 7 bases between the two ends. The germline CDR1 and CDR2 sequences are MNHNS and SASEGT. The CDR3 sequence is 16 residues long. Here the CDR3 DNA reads TGTGCCAGCAGTGAAGACAGGGCCTCTGGGGCCAACGTCCTGACTTTC. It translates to CASSEDRASGANVLTF.

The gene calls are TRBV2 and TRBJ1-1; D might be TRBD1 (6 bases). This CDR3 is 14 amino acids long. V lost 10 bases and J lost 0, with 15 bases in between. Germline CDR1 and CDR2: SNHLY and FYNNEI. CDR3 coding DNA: TGTGCCAACAGAGCCGGGACATTGAACACTGAAGCTTTCTTT. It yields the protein CANRAGTLNTEAFF.